This TCR beta chain emerged from a study of blood T cell repertoires in COVID-19 (dated by TCRdb to between 2020 and 2021). Background for the entire study: Collaborator samples came from the United States, Italy and Spain and covered acute and convalescent phases of COVID-19. The prospective study material was composed of cDNA or gDNA derived from T cells, B-cell-depleted T cells, or PBMCs. Subjects who had been exposed to COVID-19, were actively infected with it, or had recovered from it provided the deeply sampled blood TCRbeta repertoires that made up the dataset. The repertoires were made available in a free public database intended to serve as a resource for research on the immune response to SARS-CoV-2. Samples came from the ongoing ImmuneRACE study (first 160 participants) plus 1,254 subjects from 6 global collaborators. The sample metadata nearly always contained a de-identified subject ID, COVID-19 status, age in years and sex. Where available, HLA class I and class II types were obtained from metadata supplied by the sample provider rather than from assay-based typing. Summary of the overall study and its limitations: How much clinical and demographic metadata was included differed by source and by participant, and the metadata was provided uncurated.

This clone has only a few counts. Its antigen is unknown. There are no base qualities to consult, and no much larger clone falls within one base. The collaborating institutions used their own protocols to collect whole blood in K2EDTA tubes. For TCRbeta analysis, collaborators shipped samples in one of three forms: frozen whole blood, isolated PBMCs, or DNA extracted from either of those sample types. TCRbeta CDR3 regions were amplified from genomic DNA using the immunoSEQ Assay, a bias-controlled multiplex PCR. The original methods were these. Nucleated cell counts per sample were estimated from amplification of reference gene primers within the assay. Sequence reads were collapsed and filtered to measure the absolute abundance of every unique TCRbeta CDR3 rearrangement. For each sample, productive Simpson clonality was calculated as the square root of Simpson's diversity index across productive rearrangements. Here the immuneACCESS table is served through TCRdb, limited to in-frame sequences with V and J called. Missing clones are a known gap in these copies; in checked studies unresolved V genes cover under half, and the rest lacks a known reason. V, J and clone size were drawn from that table, and D and trimming were deduced from the DNA. The sample table shows 210,000 or so clones, and 85% to 90% are seen once. The ten largest account for roughly 4.2% of the sample.

Trimming takes 9 bases from V and 8 bases from J, and the germline ends sit 16 bases apart. From the cysteine up to the phenylalanine, the CDR3 has a length of 12 residues. Just CDR3 DNA is preserved here, 36 bases in frame from base 1. This receptor chain uses TRBV12-3 or TRBV12-4 and TRBJ1-2; the D segment could be TRBD1, given 5 matching bases. Sequencing used peripheral blood. The TCR comes from a man aged 45-60 years with acute or convalescent COVID-19. The nucleotides read TGTGCCAGTGGGCGGTTGGGGCCGGGCTACACCTTC. Its protein is CASGRLGPGYTF.